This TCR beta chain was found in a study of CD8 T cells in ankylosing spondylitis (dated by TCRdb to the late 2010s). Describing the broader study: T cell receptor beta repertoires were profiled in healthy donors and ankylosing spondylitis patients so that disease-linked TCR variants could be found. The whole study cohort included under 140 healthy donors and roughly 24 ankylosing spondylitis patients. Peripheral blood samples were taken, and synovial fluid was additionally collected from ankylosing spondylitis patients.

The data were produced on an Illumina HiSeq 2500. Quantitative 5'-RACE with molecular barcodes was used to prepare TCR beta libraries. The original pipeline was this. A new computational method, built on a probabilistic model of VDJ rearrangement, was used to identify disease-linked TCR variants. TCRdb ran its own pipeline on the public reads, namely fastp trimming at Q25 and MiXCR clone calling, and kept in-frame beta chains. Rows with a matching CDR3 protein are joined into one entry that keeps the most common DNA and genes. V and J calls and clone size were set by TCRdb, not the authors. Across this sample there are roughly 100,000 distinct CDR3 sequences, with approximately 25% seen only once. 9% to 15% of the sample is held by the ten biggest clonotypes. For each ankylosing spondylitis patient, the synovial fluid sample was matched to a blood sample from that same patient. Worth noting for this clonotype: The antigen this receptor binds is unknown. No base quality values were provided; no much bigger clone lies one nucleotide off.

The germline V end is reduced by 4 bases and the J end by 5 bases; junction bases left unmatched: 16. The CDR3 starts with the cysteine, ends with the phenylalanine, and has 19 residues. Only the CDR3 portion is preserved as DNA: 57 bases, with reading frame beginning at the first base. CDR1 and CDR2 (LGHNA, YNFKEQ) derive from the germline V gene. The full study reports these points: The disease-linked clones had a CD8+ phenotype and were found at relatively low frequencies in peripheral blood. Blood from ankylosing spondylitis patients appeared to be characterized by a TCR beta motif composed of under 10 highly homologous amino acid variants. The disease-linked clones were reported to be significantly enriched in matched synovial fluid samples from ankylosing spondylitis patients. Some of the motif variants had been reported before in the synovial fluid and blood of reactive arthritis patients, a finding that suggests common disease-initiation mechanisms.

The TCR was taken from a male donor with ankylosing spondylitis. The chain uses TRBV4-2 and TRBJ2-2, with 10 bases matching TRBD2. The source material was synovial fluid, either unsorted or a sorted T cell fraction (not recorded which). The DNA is TGTGCCAGCAGCCGGACGGTAATGCTAGCGGGAGAGGGAACCGGGGAGCTGTTTTTT. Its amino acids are CASSRTVMLAGEGTGELFF.